Below, 19 T cell receptor beta chains from the same sample are listed, as sequenced in a study of OX40 agonist ivuxolimab in advanced cancers. Library construction relied on the immunoSEQ multiplex PCR assay. TCRdb took this table from immuneACCESS and kept in-frame rearrangements with V and J called. Such tables lack part of the clones; where checked against another copy, unresolved V genes explain under half of the gap, and the rest is unexplained. The sample data list tens of thousands of clones, and approximately 94% of these were observed just once. Jointly, the top ten make up 4.5% to 5% of the sample. The source was CD4+ or CD8+ T cells sorted from blood, collected in a trial of the OX40 agonist ivuxolimab. These receptors came from an adult with an advanced solid tumor such as melanoma, head and neck, liver or kidney cancer.

V is TRBV6-6 and J is TRBJ1-4, with TRBD1 matching over 8 bases. CDR1 and CDR2 from the germline V gene are MNHNY and SVGAGI (reference sequence). The CDR3 has 15 amino acids. With 0 bases clipped from V and 6 bases from J, the junction kept 3 bases outside the gene matches. In nucleotides, the CDR3 is TGTGCCAGCAGTTACTCTGGGACAGGTTATGAAAAACTGTTTTTT. Residues: CASSYSGTGYEKLFF.

The J gene is TRBJ1-5, the V gene TRBV6-5; D gene unclear. There are 14 residues in the CDR3. V shed 6 bases and J shed 1 base, with 10 bases lying between them. CDR1 MNHEY and CDR2 SVGAGI come from the germline V gene. The CDR3 is CASSGTASNQPQHF. CDR3 in DNA: TGTGCCAGCAGCGGTACAGCGAGCAATCAGCCCCAGCATTTT.

To note about this clone: The same CDR3 can be traced to other DNA sequences in this sample. CDR3 in DNA: TGTGCCAGCAGCCTGGACAGGGCTGGAAACACCATATATTTT. Protein: CASSLDRAGNTIYF. This chain joins TRBV7-9 and TRBJ1-3; 8 nucleotides match TRBD1. J was trimmed by 2 bases and V by 5 bases; bases with no gene match: 2. Germline V gene data show CDR1 as SEHNR and CDR2 as FQNEAQ (reference sequence). This CDR3 is 14 amino acids long. The full variable domain, rest sourced from reference TRBV7-9 and TRBJ1-3, is DTGVSQNPRHKITKRGQNVTFRCDPISEHNRLYWYRQTLGQGPEFLTYFQNEAQLEKSRLLSDRFSAERPKGSFSTLEIQRTEQGDSAMYLCASSLDRAGNTIYFGEGSWLTVV.

The CDR3 here is CASSRAEIETQYF. The CDR3 DNA follows: TGTGCCAGCTCCCGGGCGGAGATCGAGACCCAGTACTTC. The chain uses TRBV28 and TRBJ2-5, with no clear D. Deletions cut 8 bases from V and 5 bases from J, with 15 bases between. This CDR3 is 13 amino acids long. Per germline, CDR1 MDHEN and CDR2 SYDVKM.

The rearrangement links TRBV30 to TRBJ2-5; no definite D call. V was clipped by 2 bases and J by 1 base, with 5 bases between them. The CDR3 covers 12 residues. Germline lookup yields CDR1 GTSNPN and CDR2 SVGIG (reference sequence). CDR3 loop: CAWSRVQETQYF. CDR3 nucleotides: TGTGCCTGGAGTCGGGTCCAAGAGACCCAGTACTTC.

The table lists this clone with a count of one. This CDR3 is also generated by other DNA sequences in the sample. The CDR3 protein is CASRGNEKLFF. The CDR3 DNA reads as TGTGCCAGCAGGGGAAATGAAAAACTGTTTTTT. This chain joins TRBV28 and TRBJ1-4; D not certain. The V gene's germline CDR1 is MDHEN and CDR2 SYDVKM. V was cut by 6 bases and J by 5 bases, with 4 bases left in between. This CDR3 region has 11 residues.

The CDR3 loop is CASSPSRRTNEKLFF. CDR3 in DNA: TGTGCCAGCAGCCCTAGCCGACGGACTAATGAAAAACTGTTTTTT. The V gene is TRBV7-2, the J gene TRBJ1-4; D gene unclear. The ends were cut back, 5 bases at V and 2 bases at J, with 12 bases in the middle. The CDR3 is 15 amino acids. The germline CDR1 and CDR2 sequences are SGHTA and FQGNSA.

V and J are TRBV4-3 and TRBJ2-7; possible D gene TRBD1, 6 bases. The CDR3 loop spans 16 amino acids. V was cut by 1 base and J by 1 base, with 14 bases left in between. The V gene's germline CDR1 is LGHNA and CDR2 YSLEER. CDR3 protein: CASSQGAQGSSYEQYF. The CDR3 DNA follows: TGCGCCAGCAGCCAAGGAGCCCAGGGGAGTTCCTACGAGCAGTACTTC.

The table lists this clone with a count of one. V gene TRBV11-1 combines with J gene TRBJ1-2; 9 bases match TRBD1. This CDR3 is 13 amino acids long. After removal of 5 bases from V and 6 bases from J, the junction contained 4 bases not matched to a gene. Germline values: CDR1 SGHAT, CDR2 FQDESV (reference sequence). The CDR3 loop reads CASSLTGGNGYTF. The CDR3, as DNA: TGTGCCAGCAGCCTGACAGGGGGTAATGGCTACACCTTC.

In this sample, this clone turned up once. The rearrangement uses TRBV7-8 and TRBJ1-3; no firm D call. The V and J ends lost 1 base and 0 bases respectively, with 4 bases between them. The CDR3 length is 14 residues. Germline assignment: CDR1 SGHVS and CDR2 FQNEAQ. This chain's CDR3 is CASSLGGSGNTIYF. The CDR3, as DNA: TGTGCCAGCAGCTTAGGTGGCTCTGGAAACACCATATATTTT.

The chain uses TRBV27 and TRBJ2-1; 12 positions match TRBD2. The J segment lost 0 bases and the V segment lost 5 bases, leaving 8 bases of the junction unmatched. The V gene's germline CDR1 is MNHEY and CDR2 SMNVEV (reference sequence). The CDR3 has 18 residues. CDR3 protein: CASSQRTSGVSSYNEQFF. The CDR3 DNA is TGTGCCAGCAGTCAACGGACTAGCGGGGTGAGCTCCTACAATGAGCAGTTCTTC.

This clone was seen a single time. The chain has TRBV28 and TRBJ1-2; D is unresolved. Trimming shortened V by 6 bases and J by 7 bases, and 15 bases separated the two germline ends. Germline V gene lookup returns CDR1 MDHEN and CDR2 SYDVKM. The CDR3 consists of 13 residues. The CDR3 region has the DNA TGTGCCAGCAGGAGAACGACCCGCGGTGGCTACACCTTC. It codes for CASRRTTRGGYTF.

The chain links TRBV5-4 to TRBJ1-1; weak D call: TRBD1 (5 bases). V lost 4 bases and J 1 base, leaving 14 bases between the germline ends. The germline V gene has CDR1 SGHNT and CDR2 YYREEE (reference sequence). CDR3 length equals 15 residues. The DNA for the CDR3 is TGTGCCAGCAGCGATCCGGGACGACAGAACACTGAAGCTTTCTTT. Translating it yields CASSDPGRQNTEAFF. The entire variable domain, with the rest obtained from reference TRBV5-4 and TRBJ1-1, is as follows: ETGVTQSPTHLIKTRGQQVTLRCSSQSGHNTVSWYQQALGQGPQFIFQYYREEENGRGNFPPRFSGLQFPNYSSELNVNALELDDSALYLCASSDPGRQNTEAFFGQGTRLTVV.

The chain recombines TRBV4-1 with TRBJ1-4; TRBD1 matches 8 bases. This CDR3 comprises 16 residues. Germline CDR1 reads MGHRA; CDR2 reads YSYEKL. Germline trimming cut 11 bases from V and 8 bases from J; bases unmatched to any gene: 19. The CDR3 nucleotides read TGCGCCTCCACAGCTACAACACAGGGGGTGTGGGAAAAACTGTTTTTT. This encodes CASTATTQGVWEKLFF.

About this clone itself: Here the CDR3 omits its conserved ending phenylalanine or tryptophan, so a read error is the likely source. The chain has TRBV29-1 and TRBJ1-2; TRBD1 matches at 8 bases. CDR1 is SQVTM, CDR2 ANQGSEA, per germline. This CDR3 comprises 13 residues. The CDR3 region has the DNA TGCAGTCTAGGAGGACAGGGTTTTGATGGCTACACCTCC. It yields the protein CSLGGQGFDGYTS.

The rearrangement uses TRBV5-1 and TRBJ1-2, with D perhaps matching TRBD1 (6 bases). Germline CDR1 and CDR2: SGHRS and YFSETQ. The V end lost 1 base, the J end lost 4 bases, and 14 bases lay between the germline ends. The CDR3 is 15 residues long. Here the CDR3 DNA reads TGCGCCAGCAGCTTGCGGCAGGGGTTTCTCTATGGCTACACCTTC. Translating it yields CASSLRQGFLYGYTF.

This clone is a singleton in its sample. The chain couples TRBV19 to TRBJ2-1, with TRBD1 identical over 7 bases. The trim removed 4 bases at V and 4 bases at J, leaving 10 bases unmatched. The CDR3 is 16 residues long. Germline V gene data show CDR1 as LNHDA and CDR2 as SQIVND (reference sequence). CDR3 sequence reads: CASSTYSGQSYNEQFF. DNA for the CDR3: TGTGCCAGTAGTACATATTCGGGACAGAGTTACAATGAGCAGTTCTTC. Based on the CDR3 plus reference TRBV19 and TRBJ2-1, the full variable domain is DGGITQSPKYLFRKEGQNVTLSCEQNLNHDAMYWYRQDPGQGLRLIYYSQIVNDFQKGDIAEGYSVSREKKESFPLTVTSAQKNPTAFYLCASSTYSGQSYNEQFFGPGTRLTVL.

To note about this clone: The same CDR3 arises from other DNA sequences in this sample as well. This rearrangement joins TRBV7-2 to TRBJ2-3, with TRBD2 identical over 10 bases. This CDR3 contains 16 residues. The V segment lost 0 bases and the J segment 1 base; nucleotides outside the gene matches: 1. Germline V lookup: CDR1 SGHTA, CDR2 FQGNSA. The CDR3 loop reads CASSLALAGGTDTQYF. CDR3 sequence (DNA): TGTGCCAGCAGCTTAGCTCTAGCGGGGGGCACAGATACGCAGTATTTT.

The chain joins TRBV7-9 to TRBJ1-2, with 7 bases matching TRBD1. The V segment lost 5 bases and the J segment 2 bases; nucleotides outside the gene matches: 14. This CDR3 has 17 residues. Germline lookup yields CDR1 SEHNR and CDR2 FQNEAQ (reference sequence). Written as DNA, the CDR3 is TGTGCCAGCAGCCACCCCCAAGGGACAGTTGGAAACTATGGCTACACCTTC. Its protein product is CASSHPQGTVGNYGYTF.